This record looks at one TCR beta chain sequence and its context. Its target is unknown. These data come from a study of CD8 T cells in ankylosing spondylitis. Study-level results: Disease-associated clones were reportedly significantly overrepresented in matched ankylosing spondylitis synovial fluid.

From the 5' RACE reads, TCRdb called clonotypes with MiXCR, one entry per CDR3 protein. Here the sample spans several thousand distinct CDR3 sequences, roughly 2% being singletons. From germline, CDR1 is MNHNS and CDR2 SASEGT. There are 14 residues in the CDR3. V was cut by 5 bases and J by 0 bases, with 9 bases left in between. The sequence was obtained from a male donor with ankylosing spondylitis or in good health (not recorded which). Specimen: blood, either unsorted or a sorted T cell fraction (not recorded which). The chain combines TRBV6-1 with TRBJ2-3, with D unclear. The CDR3 DNA follows: TGTGCCAGCAGTCCCCGACTCAGCACAGATACGCAGTATTTT. This codes for CASSPRLSTDTQYF.